This passage covers 26 T cell receptor beta chains from one sample sequenced in a study of T-cell reconstitution after alpha-beta-depleted transplantation in children. Unique molecular identifiers featured in how the TCRbeta library was prepared. TCRdb reanalysed the PCR reads using MiXCR and keeps one entry per CDR3 protein. The sample lists about 200,000 distinct CDR3 sequences, about 6% occurring once. The material was PBMCs, obtained before TCRalphabeta/CD19-depleted stem cell transplant. Receptors were obtained from a girl under two years old with combined immunodeficiency, due to receive a stem cell transplant.

The V and J genes are TRBV5-1 and TRBJ1-1; D gene ambiguous. With 2 bases removed from V and 0 bases from J, the gap between germline ends came to 14 bases. The CDR3 is 16 residues long. CDR1 is SGHRS and CDR2 is YFSETQ in the germline V gene. CDR3 DNA sequence: TGCGCCAGCAGCTTAGACAATGTCAGCATGAACACTGAAGCTTTCTTT. Protein product: CASSLDNVSMNTEAFF.

This clonotype has a count of ten or more. The rearrangement joins TRBV7-2 to TRBJ1-2; D gene ambiguous. CDR3 length equals 12 residues. Germline CDR1 is SGHTA and CDR2 is FQGNSA. V lost 5 bases to trimming and J lost 2 bases, with 6 bases between them. The CDR3 DNA follows: TGTGCCAGCAGCCTACAGAACTATGGCTACACCTTC. Residues: CASSLQNYGYTF.

This clonotype showed up many times. As DNA, the CDR3 is TGTGCCAGCAGCTTAAATCAGGCGAACACCGGGGAGCTGTTTTTT. It specifies CASSLNQANTGELFF. V and J are TRBV7-9 and TRBJ2-2; D is unresolved. CDR1 and CDR2 from the germline V gene are SEHNR and FQNEAQ (reference sequence). The V and J ends lost 2 bases and 0 bases respectively, with 7 bases between them. The CDR3 is made up of 15 amino acids.

Only a few counts were recorded for this clonotype. The V call is TRBV27, the J call TRBJ2-7; TRBD1 aligns across 10 bases. The CDR3 sequence is 15 residues long. Trimming took 5 bases from V and 0 from J; bases not matched to a gene: 4. Germline-derived CDR1 and CDR2 are MNHEY and SMNVEV (reference sequence). The CDR3 DNA reads as TGTGCCAGCAGTGCCCGGGACAGGGGCTCCTACGAGCAGTACTTC. Its translation: CASSARDRGSYEQYF.

This clonotype was seen at least ten times. J is TRBJ2-1 and V is TRBV27; TRBD2 agrees at 10 bases. After removal of 8 bases from V and 5 bases from J, the junction contained 3 bases not matched to a gene. In germline, CDR1 is MNHEY, CDR2 SMNVEV (reference sequence). This CDR3 has 13 residues. CDR3 residues: CASGTSAHNEQFF. The CDR3 bases are TGTGCCAGCGGGACTAGCGCCCACAATGAGCAGTTCTTC.

This clonotype appeared many times. The CDR3 is CAWNQAGGDEQYF. In nucleotides, the CDR3 is TGTGCCTGGAATCAGGCAGGGGGCGACGAGCAGTACTTC. The rearrangement joins TRBV30 to TRBJ2-7; TRBD1 aligns across 8 bases. The V and J ends lost 4 bases and 5 bases, in that order; junction bases with no gene match: 7. The CDR3 extends over 13 amino acids. Germline CDR1 and CDR2: GTSNPN and SVGIG (reference sequence). The whole variable domain, remainder taken from reference TRBV30 and TRBJ2-7, is SQTIHQWPATLVQPVGSPLSLECTVEGTSNPNLYWYRQAAGRGLQLLFYSVGIGQISSEVPQNLSASRPQDRQFILSSKKLLLSDSGFYLCAWNQAGGDEQYFGPGTRLTVT.

This clonotype was recorded at least ten times. V usage is TRBV11-1 and J usage is TRBJ2-3, with 12 bases aligning to TRBD2. Germline trimming cut 5 bases from V and 0 bases from J; bases unmatched to any gene: 9. This CDR3 spans 18 amino acids. Germline loops: CDR1 SGHAT, CDR2 FQDESV (reference sequence). The CDR3 region is CASSPGTSGYASTDTQYF. The CDR3 coding sequence is TGTGCCAGCAGCCCTGGGACTAGCGGGTACGCCAGCACAGATACGCAGTATTTT. Full variable domain (outside the CDR3, taken from reference TRBV11-1 and TRBJ2-3): EAEVAQSPRYKITEKSQAVAFWCDPISGHATLYWYRQILGQGPELLVQFQDESVVDDSQLPKDRFSAERLKGVDSTLKIQPAELGDSAMYLCASSPGTSGYASTDTQYFGPGTRLTVL.

This clonotype has at least ten counts. The chain is built from TRBV25-1 and TRBJ2-5; D remains unclear. The CDR3 extends over 15 amino acids. Trimming took off 0 bases at V and 5 bases at J, with 13 bases between the two ends. Germline V gene data show CDR1 as MGHDK and CDR2 as SYGVNS. In nucleotides, the CDR3 is TGTGCCAGCAGTGAATATCGGCAAGGTCCCGAGACCCAGTACTTC. It specifies CASSEYRQGPETQYF.

At least ten counts were recorded for this clonotype. The chain joins TRBV7-2 to TRBJ2-3; 7 positions agree with TRBD1. This CDR3 has 12 amino acids. Trimming removed 3 bases from V and 14 bases from J; junction bases left unmatched: 8. CDR1 is SGHTA and CDR2 is FQGNSA in the germline V gene. CDR3 coding DNA: TGTGCCAGCAGCTTGACAGGGTCACAACGGTATTTT. Its protein product is CASSLTGSQRYF.

The table lists this clonotype with many counts. This chain connects TRBV29-1 to TRBJ2-2; TRBD2 might be the D (5 bases). V was cut by 2 bases and J by 6 bases, with 13 bases left in between. The CDR3 spans 14 residues. From germline, CDR1 is SQVTM and CDR2 ANQGSEA. Here the CDR3 DNA reads TGCAGCGTTGAACCACTAGAGAGGGCCGGGGAGCTGTTTTTT. It encodes CSVEPLERAGELFF.

V and J are TRBV7-6 and TRBJ2-7; no reliable D call. CDR1 is SGHVS, CDR2 FNYEAQ, per germline. This CDR3 spans 15 amino acids. The germline V and J ends were trimmed by 5 bases and 3 bases, with 17 bases remaining between them. The CDR3 sequence is CASSPVATPNYEQYF. CDR3 coding DNA: TGTGCCAGCAGCCCCGTAGCCACTCCTAACTACGAGCAGTACTTC. The variable domain in full, with the rest retrieved from reference TRBV7-6 and TRBJ2-7, is GAGVSQSPRYKVTKRGQDVALRCDPISGHVSLYWYRQALGQGPEFLTYFNYEAQQDKSGLPNDRFSAERPEGSISTLTIQRTEQRDSAMYRCASSPVATPNYEQYFGPGTRLTVT.

This clonotype has a count of ten or more. The chain employs TRBV5-1 and TRBJ2-1; D might be TRBD2 (6 bases). The CDR3 sequence is 14 residues long. Germline V gives CDR1 SGHRS, CDR2 YFSETQ. Trimming pared 4 bases from V and 2 bases from J, leaving 10 bases between. For the CDR3, the DNA is TGCGCCAGCAGCGCTAGCGCTCCCTACAATGAGCAGTTCTTC. Translating gives CASSASAPYNEQFF.

This clonotype was observed many times. J is TRBJ2-1 and V is TRBV7-2, with 11 bases lining up with TRBD2. The CDR3 consists of 16 residues. Looked up from germline, CDR1 is SGHTA and CDR2 is FQGNSA. With V trimmed by 1 base and J by 4 bases, 3 bases remained unmatched. The CDR3 region has the DNA TGTGCCAGCAGCTTAGTTGGACTAGCGGGTTACAATGAGCAGTTCTTC. This sequence encodes CASSLVGLAGYNEQFF.

V gene TRBV20-1 combines with J gene TRBJ1-6; D uncertain. The CDR3 extends over 17 amino acids. V was trimmed by 1 base and J by 13 bases, leaving 26 bases between them. Per germline, CDR1 DFQATT and CDR2 SNEGSKA (reference sequence). CDR3 coding DNA: TGCAGTGCTAGAGGTTCCGGACGCACCGTCGGGTCGGATCCCCTCCACTTT. The encoded protein is CSARGSGRTVGSDPLHF.

This clonotype has at least ten counts. V is TRBV29-1 and J is TRBJ1-1; a possible D gene is TRBD1 (6 bases). The V gene lost 4 bases and the J gene lost 1 base, with 22 bases spanning the gap. Germline V lookup: CDR1 SQVTM, CDR2 ANQGSEA. The CDR3 has 17 amino acids. The CDR3: CSVAGGTASSWNTEAFF. In DNA, the CDR3 is TGCAGCGTTGCGGGGGGCACCGCATCGAGTTGGAACACTGAAGCTTTCTTT.

At least ten counts were recorded for this clonotype. This chain uses TRBV29-1 with TRBJ2-3, with 8 bases matching TRBD1. CDR1 is SQVTM and CDR2 is ANQGSEA in the germline V gene. CDR3 length equals 15 residues. With 3 bases clipped from V and 4 bases from J, the junction kept 9 bases outside the gene matches. The CDR3 nucleotides are TGCAGCGTTGACGTGACAGGGGCGCCTTCAGATACGCAGTATTTT. This gives the protein CSVDVTGAPSDTQYF.

This clonotype was seen a handful of times. The CDR3: CATSSQLYGTSNTQYF. The CDR3 DNA reads TGTGCCACCAGCAGCCAGCTTTATGGGACCTCAAATACGCAGTATTTT. The V gene is TRBV15, the J gene TRBJ2-3; D is perhaps TRBD1 or TRBD2 (5 bases each). The germline V gene encodes CDR1 LNHNV and CDR2 YYDKDF (reference sequence). The V end was cut by 3 bases, the J end by 7 bases, with 20 bases between. This CDR3 region has 16 residues.

This clonotype occurred a few times. V usage is TRBV7-2 and J usage is TRBJ1-5; a possible D gene is TRBD1 (6 bases). V shed 2 bases and J shed 7 bases, with 15 bases lying between them. CDR1 is SGHTA and CDR2 is FQGNSA in the germline V gene. The CDR3 is made up of 15 amino acids. This chain's CDR3 is CASSLQTQGVQPQHF. The CDR3 coding sequence is TGTGCCAGCAGCTTACAAACACAGGGCGTCCAGCCCCAGCATTTT.

There are many counts of this clonotype. The chain uses TRBV4-2 and TRBJ2-1; TRBD1 matches 8 bases. V trimming: 5 bases; J trimming: 5 bases; junction bases outside the gene matches: 5. Looked up from germline, CDR1 is LGHNA and CDR2 is YNFKEQ. This CDR3 is 14 amino acids long. CDR3 DNA: TGTGCCAGCAGCGGTCGGACAGGGCACAATGAGCAGTTCTTC. This sequence encodes CASSGRTGHNEQFF.

This clonotype was counted a few times. This sequence joins TRBV7-8 and TRBJ2-1; a weak D match, TRBD1 (5 bases). This CDR3 is 14 amino acids long. V lost 2 bases to trimming and J lost 13 bases, with 18 bases between them. CDR1 SGHVS and CDR2 FQNEAQ come from the germline V gene. CDR3 DNA: TGTGCCAGCAGCTTATCAGGGAACGGGCTAGAACAGTTCTTC. Its translation is CASSLSGNGLEQFF.

Remarks on this clonotype: One end of the junction is discordant with germline, which a read error may explain. The chain employs TRBV20-1 and TRBJ2-5, with D maybe TRBD1 (6 bases). CDR1 is DFQATT, CDR2 SNEGSKA, per germline (reference sequence). There are 16 residues in the CDR3. CDR3 sequence (DNA): TGCTGTGCTCTTAGGATCCCGGGGACAAGGGGGGAGACCCAGTACTTC. This sequence encodes CCALRIPGTRGETQYF.

This clonotype was seen ten or more times. The chain combines TRBV6-1 with TRBJ2-2, with D perhaps matching TRBD2 (5 bases). With 5 bases removed from V and 7 bases from J, the gap between germline ends came to 14 bases. CDR1 MNHNS and CDR2 SASEGT come from the germline V gene. This CDR3 contains 14 residues. The CDR3 is CASSQVGAGGELFF. The CDR3 coding sequence is TGTGCCAGCAGTCAGGTCGGCGCGGGCGGGGAGCTGTTTTTT.

This clonotype was observed many times. The genes are TRBV28 and TRBJ2-4; TRBD1 matches 8 bases. V shed 3 bases, J shed 0 bases, and the junction held 4 bases outside the gene matches. The CDR3 totals 16 residues. Germline V lookup: CDR1 MDHEN, CDR2 SYDVKM. The CDR3 region is CASSLTGALAKNIQYF. The CDR3 DNA follows: TGTGCCAGCAGTTTGACAGGGGCCCTAGCCAAAAACATTCAGTACTTC.

This clonotype was counted at least ten times. The chain employs TRBV7-2 and TRBJ2-3, with 7 bases aligning to TRBD2. The V gene end was trimmed by 2 bases and the J gene end by 0 bases; junction bases not matched to a gene: 5. Per the germline V gene, CDR1 is SGHTA and CDR2 is FQGNSA. CDR3 length: 16 residues. CDR3 sequence: CASSLFGSGSTDTQYF. CDR3 bases: TGTGCCAGCAGCTTATTTGGTAGCGGGAGCACAGATACGCAGTATTTT.

This clonotype was seen only a few times. The chain employs TRBV5-5 and TRBJ1-2; 8 bases match TRBD1. Germline assignment: CDR1 SGHKS and CDR2 YYEKEE (reference sequence). Trimming took 2 bases from V and 8 from J; bases not matched to a gene: 8. This CDR3 spans 14 amino acids. The CDR3 bases are TGTGCCAGCAGCTTTACACTGACAGGGGCCGGCTACACCTTC. Its protein is CASSFTLTGAGYTF.

This clonotype was recorded at least ten times. V gene TRBV29-1 combines with J gene TRBJ2-3, with D unresolved. This CDR3 spans 12 amino acids. V lost 6 bases and J lost 2, with 9 bases in between. Germline V gene sequence: CDR1 SQVTM, CDR2 ANQGSEA. The CDR3 is CSVGPNTDTQYF. In nucleotides, the CDR3 is TGCAGCGTCGGACCTAACACAGATACGCAGTATTTT.